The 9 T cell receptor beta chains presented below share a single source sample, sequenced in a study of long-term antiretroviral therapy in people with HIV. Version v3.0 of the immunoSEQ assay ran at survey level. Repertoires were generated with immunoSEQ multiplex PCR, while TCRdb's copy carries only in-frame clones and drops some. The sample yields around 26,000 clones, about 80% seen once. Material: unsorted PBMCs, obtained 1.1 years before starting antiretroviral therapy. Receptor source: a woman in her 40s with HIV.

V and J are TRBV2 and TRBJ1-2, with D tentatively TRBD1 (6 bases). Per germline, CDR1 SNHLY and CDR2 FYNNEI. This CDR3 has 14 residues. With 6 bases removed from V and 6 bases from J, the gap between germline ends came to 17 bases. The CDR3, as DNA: TGTGCCAGCAGCGGTCTCACAGGGAACCATGGCTACACCTTC. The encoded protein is CASSGLTGNHGYTF.

Written as DNA, the CDR3 is TGCGCCAGCAGAGCCGGGACAGGGGGGGCCGGGGAGCTGTTTTTT. Encoded protein: CASRAGTGGAGELFF. The gene calls are TRBV5-1 and TRBJ2-2; 11 positions agree with TRBD1. The junction had 6 bases not matched to a gene; V was cut back by 5 bases and J by 6 bases. This CDR3 has 15 amino acids. Germline V lookup: CDR1 SGHRS, CDR2 YFSETQ.

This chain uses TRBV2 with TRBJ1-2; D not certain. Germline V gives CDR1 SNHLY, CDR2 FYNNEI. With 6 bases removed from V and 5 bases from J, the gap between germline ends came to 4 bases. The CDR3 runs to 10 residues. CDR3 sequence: CASRLYGYTF. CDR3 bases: TGTGCCAGCAGGCTTTATGGCTACACCTTC.

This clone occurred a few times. This CDR3 is CASNNRDRDYGYTF. The CDR3 DNA reads TGTGCCAGCAACAACCGGGACAGGGACTATGGCTACACCTTC. The chain uses TRBV2 and TRBJ1-2, with TRBD1 matching over 9 bases. CDR1 is SNHLY, CDR2 FYNNEI, per germline. The CDR3 spans 14 residues. V was clipped by 7 bases and J by 3 bases; unmatched bases: 6.

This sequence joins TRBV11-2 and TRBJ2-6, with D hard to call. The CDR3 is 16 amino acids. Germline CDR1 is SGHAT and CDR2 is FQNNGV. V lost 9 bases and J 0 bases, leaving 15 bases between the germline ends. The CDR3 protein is CASQVRTHSGANVLTF. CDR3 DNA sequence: TGTGCCAGTCAAGTTAGGACCCACTCTGGGGCCAACGTCCTGACTTTC.

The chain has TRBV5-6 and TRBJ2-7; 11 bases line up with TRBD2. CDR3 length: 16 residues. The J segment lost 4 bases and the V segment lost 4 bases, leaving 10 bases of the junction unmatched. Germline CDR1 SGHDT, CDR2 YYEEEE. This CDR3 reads CASSLFIAGGIYEQYF. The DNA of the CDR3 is TGTGCCAGCAGCCTATTTATAGCGGGAGGGATATACGAGCAGTACTTC.

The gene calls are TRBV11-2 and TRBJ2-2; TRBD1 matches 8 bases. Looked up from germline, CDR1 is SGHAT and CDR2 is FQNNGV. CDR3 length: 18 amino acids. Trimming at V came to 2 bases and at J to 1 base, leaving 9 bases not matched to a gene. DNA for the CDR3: TGTGCCAGCAGCTTAAATCCAGGGACAGGCGGGAACACCGGGGAGCTGTTTTTT. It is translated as CASSLNPGTGGNTGELFF.

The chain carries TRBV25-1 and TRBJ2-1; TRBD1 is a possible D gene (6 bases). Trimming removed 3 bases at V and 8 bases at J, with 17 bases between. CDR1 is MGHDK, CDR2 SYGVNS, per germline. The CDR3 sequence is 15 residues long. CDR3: CASSEAGVRGDEQFF. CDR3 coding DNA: TGTGCCAGCAGTGAGGCAGGGGTTCGAGGGGATGAGCAGTTCTTC.

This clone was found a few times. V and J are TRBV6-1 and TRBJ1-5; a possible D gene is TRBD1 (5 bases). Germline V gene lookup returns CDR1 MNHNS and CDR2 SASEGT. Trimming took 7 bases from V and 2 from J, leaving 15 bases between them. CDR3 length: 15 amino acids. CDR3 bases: TGTGCCAGCAACCCCACCAGGGTTGGCAATCAGCCCCAGCATTTT. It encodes CASNPTRVGNQPQHF.